This is a list of T cell receptor beta chains from one sample in a study of molecular identifiers for immune sequencing clone quantification. MiXCR, applied by TCRdb to the PCR reads, yields one record per CDR3 protein. The sample records 300,000 to 400,000 distinct CDR3 sequences, about a fifth being singletons. The sequenced material came from naive CD8+ T cells from blood, with Jurkat cell RNA spiked in. Receptors originate from a human donor in good health. Some libraries in this study had Jurkat cell RNA spiked in. CDR3s leave out the opening cysteine and the closing phenylalanine or tryptophan. The order of the fields is J gene, V gene, CDR3 protein.

>TRBJ2-2|TRBV24-1
ATSDRATGELF
>TRBJ2-7|TRBV7-9
ASSSLAGVTYEQY
>TRBJ2-6|TRBV11-2
ASSLGVRGFGSGANVLT
>TRBJ1-3|TRBV15
ATSSSRSGNTIY
>TRBJ1-1|TRBV7-9
ASSRAFSTEAF
>TRBJ2-7|TRBV9
ASSPSGGPEQY
>TRBJ1-1|TRBV6-5
ASTLTGGTEAF
>TRBJ2-1|TRBV4-1
ASSQKDGASSYNEQF
>TRBJ1-6|TRBV5-6
ASSYGRGSPLH
>TRBJ2-3|TRBV27
ASSHREWTDTQY
>TRBJ2-7|TRBV7-6
ASSLFQTGSGEQY
>TRBJ2-7|TRBV20-1
SARLAGSYEQY
>TRBJ2-2|TRBV29-1
SATMNTGELF
>TRBJ1-3|TRBV14
ASRTTAEGNTIY
>TRBJ2-1|TRBV6-2/TRBV6-3
ASNYTTSYEQF
>TRBJ2-7|TRBV4-1
ASSPKTGPNPYEQH
>TRBJ1-1|TRBV6-5
ASSYSEDTEAF
>TRBJ2-7|TRBV11-2
ASSLRTPYEQY
>TRBJ2-3|TRBV7-9
ASSYEEGELSGDTQY
>TRBJ2-6|TRBV9
ASSPPSAGANVLT
>TRBJ1-1|TRBV29-1
SAVGGFDTEAF
>TRBJ2-7|TRBV19
ASSRWGAEDEQY
>TRBJ2-6|TRBV29-1
SVEEGTGGSGANVLT
>TRBJ2-3|TRBV5-5
ASSPGVGDPPDTQY